Shown below are 3 T cell receptor beta chains from a single sample sequenced in a study of OX40 agonist ivuxolimab in advanced cancers. Libraries were prepared by immunoSEQ multiplex PCR; TCRdb keeps only in-frame clonotypes and omits some of them. The table records 130,000 or so clones, approximately 94% of them present only once. The specimen was CD4+ or CD8+ T cells sorted from blood, collected in a trial of the OX40 agonist ivuxolimab. These receptors all stem from an adult with an advanced solid tumor such as melanoma, head and neck, liver or kidney cancer.

CDR3 region: CASSQTYRGDQPQHF. DNA of the CDR3: TGTGCCAGCAGTCAGACTTACAGGGGGGATCAGCCCCAGCATTTT. The rearrangement joins TRBV6-1 to TRBJ1-5, with 8 nucleotides matching TRBD1. V was clipped by 5 bases and J by 5 bases; unmatched bases: 8. The germline V gene encodes CDR1 MNHNS and CDR2 SASEGT. The length of the CDR3 is 15 residues.

V gene TRBV9 combines with J gene TRBJ2-7; 14 positions match TRBD2. The CDR3 loop spans 16 amino acids. The V segment lost 3 bases and the J segment 4 bases; nucleotides outside the gene matches: 6. Germline V CDR1 and CDR2: SGDLS, YYNGEE. CDR3 region: CASSARLAGGRYEQYF. CDR3 sequence (DNA): TGTGCCAGCAGCGCGAGACTAGCGGGAGGGAGGTACGAGCAGTACTTC. The full variable domain, its missing parts supplied by reference TRBV9 and TRBJ2-7, is DSGVTQTPKHLITATGQRVTLRCSPRSGDLSVYWYQQSLDQGLQFLIQYYNGEERAKGNILERFSAQQFPDLHSELNLSSLELGDSALYFCASSARLAGGRYEQYFGPGTRLTVT.

The chain has TRBV10-3 and TRBJ2-2; 10 bases match TRBD1. The ends lost 6 bases at V and 2 bases at J; junction bases unmatched: 3. This CDR3 is built from 15 residues. Germline CDR1 reads ENHRY; CDR2 reads SYGVKD. The CDR3 loop is CAISGTGANTGELFF. CDR3 coding DNA: TGTGCCATCAGCGGGACAGGGGCTAACACCGGGGAGCTGTTTTTT.